A single sample is the source of the 31 T cell receptor beta chains below, sequenced in a study of shared clonotypes between healthy human individuals. Naive CD8 populations comprised CD45RO-negative cells positively selected for CCR7, excluding terminally differentiated effector memory CD45RA+ cells. Libraries were prepared by immunoSEQ multiplex PCR; TCRdb keeps only in-frame clonotypes and omits some of them. The sample carries about 2.2 million clones, around 93% recorded once. Material: naive CD8+ T cells from PBMCs. These receptors all stem from a man aged 18 to 35 in good health. Some clones in this sample may be carry-over from other donors' samples.

V gene TRBV7-9 combines with J gene TRBJ2-3; 8 bases are a match to TRBD2. The V gene end was trimmed by 4 bases and the J gene end by 6 bases; junction bases not matched to a gene: 12. Germline V lookup: CDR1 SEHNR, CDR2 FQNEAQ (reference sequence). The CDR3 is 16 amino acids. The CDR3 DNA reads as TGTGCCAGCAGCTCGATAGAGCGGGAGAGGGAGGATACGCAGTATTTT. This encodes CASSSIEREREDTQYF.

The V gene is TRBV2, the J gene TRBJ2-1; D perhaps matches TRBD2 (5 bases). The V gene lost 5 bases and the J gene lost 2 bases, with 13 bases spanning the gap. There are 15 residues in the CDR3. Germline-derived CDR1 and CDR2 are SNHLY and FYNNEI. CDR3 sequence reads: CASSPIGLPYNEQFF. For the CDR3, the DNA is TGTGCCAGCAGTCCCATCGGACTGCCCTACAATGAGCAGTTCTTC. The variable domain in full, with the rest retrieved from reference TRBV2 and TRBJ2-1, is EPEVTQTPSHQVTQMGQEVILRCVPISNHLYFYWYRQILGQKVEFLVSFYNNEISEKSEIFDDQFSVERPDGSNFTLKIRSTKLEDSAMYFCASSPIGLPYNEQFFGPGTRLTVL.

On this clone: Other DNA sequences in the sample encode the same CDR3. This rearrangement joins TRBV27 to TRBJ2-1; 9 nucleotides match TRBD2. Trimming cost V 3 bases and J 4 bases; bases outside gene matches: 4. CDR1 and CDR2 from the germline V gene are MNHEY and SMNVEV (reference sequence). This CDR3 comprises 15 residues. CDR3 DNA: TGTGCCAGCAGTTTGATAGCGGGGGTGTACAATGAGCAGTTCTTC. Its translation: CASSLIAGVYNEQFF.

J is TRBJ2-6 and V is TRBV9; 10 bases match TRBD2. CDR1 SGDLS and CDR2 YYNGEE come from the germline V gene. The CDR3 has 17 residues. Trimming at V came to 4 bases and at J to 3 bases, leaving 7 bases not matched to a gene. The CDR3 DNA is TGTGCCAGCAGCCCAGCGGGAGGGCCCTTTGGGGCCAACGTCCTGACTTTC. As protein: CASSPAGGPFGANVLTF.

The rearrangement links TRBV5-1 to TRBJ2-2; unclear D gene. V dropped 0 bases and J dropped 5 bases, with 8 bases sitting between them. In germline, CDR1 is SGHRS, CDR2 YFSETQ. This CDR3 is 14 amino acids long. CDR3 residues: CASSLATDTGELFF. The CDR3, as DNA: TGCGCCAGCAGCTTGGCAACGGATACCGGGGAGCTGTTTTTT.

The chain joins TRBV10-3 to TRBJ2-5; 9 bases align to TRBD1. The DNA matches TRBJ2-7 better at its end, which makes the J call doubtful. CDR3 length: 14 amino acids. Germline-derived CDR1 and CDR2 are ENHRY and SYGVKD. Written as DNA, the CDR3 is TGTGCCATCAGAAGGACAGGGGAAGGCTACGAGCAGTACTTC. Its translation is CAIRRTGEGYEQYF.

The rearrangement joins TRBV7-9 to TRBJ1-2; D might be TRBD1 (5 bases). Deletions cut 2 bases from V and 7 bases from J, with 17 bases between. Germline loops: CDR1 SEHNR, CDR2 FQNEAQ (reference sequence). The CDR3 sequence is 15 residues long. CDR3 in DNA: TGTGCCAGCAGCTTACCAGGGCCCTCCCCCCTTGGCTACACCTTC. Encoded protein: CASSLPGPSPLGYTF.

This chain joins TRBV5-5 and TRBJ1-1; 8 positions match TRBD1. Germline loops: CDR1 SGHKS, CDR2 YYEKEE (reference sequence). CDR3 length: 15 residues. The junction had 6 bases not matched to a gene; V was cut back by 2 bases and J by 3 bases. The CDR3 loop reads CASSFRTGTDTEAFF. DNA of the CDR3: TGTGCCAGCAGCTTTCGGACAGGGACGGACACTGAAGCTTTCTTT.

This clone was observed once. The same CDR3 is also encoded by other DNA sequences in this sample. The chain couples TRBV27 to TRBJ2-7, with 9 positions matching TRBD1. V shed 4 bases, J shed 3 bases, and the junction held 4 bases outside the gene matches. Germline-derived CDR1 and CDR2 are MNHEY and SMNVEV (reference sequence). The CDR3 contains 14 residues. CDR3 sequence reads: CASSSGTGFYEQYF. In DNA form, the CDR3 reads TGTGCCAGCAGTTCCGGGACAGGGTTCTACGAGCAGTACTTC.

The chain has TRBV9 and TRBJ2-2, with D uncertain. Germline assignment: CDR1 SGDLS and CDR2 YYNGEE. This CDR3 spans 12 amino acids. Trimming shortened V by 4 bases and J by 6 bases, and 7 bases separated the two germline ends. The CDR3 reads CASSQQSGELFF. DNA of the CDR3: TGTGCCAGCAGCCAGCAGTCCGGGGAGCTGTTTTTT. Drawing the rest from reference TRBV9 and TRBJ2-2, the complete variable domain is DSGVTQTPKHLITATGQRVTLRCSPRSGDLSVYWYQQSLDQGLQFLIQYYNGEERAKGNILERFSAQQFPDLHSELNLSSLELGDSALYFCASSQQSGELFFGEGSRLTVL.

J is TRBJ2-3 and V is TRBV27, with D possibly called TRBD1 or TRBD2 (5 bases each). V was shortened by 2 bases and J by 4 bases, with 19 bases between the two germline ends. Germline CDR1 MNHEY, CDR2 SMNVEV (reference sequence). The CDR3 has 17 amino acids. CDR3 nucleotide sequence: TGTGCCAGCAGTTTAAGAGACGGATCGAGGGGATCAGATACGCAGTATTTT. This codes for CASSLRDGSRGSDTQYF.

The J gene is TRBJ2-7, the V gene TRBV15; TRBD2 might be the D (5 bases). Germline CDR1 and CDR2: LNHNV and YYDKDF (reference sequence). Deletions cut 3 bases from V and 2 bases from J, with 14 bases between. The CDR3 spans 15 residues. The CDR3 DNA reads TGTGCCACCAGCAGTCCAACCGCGGGCCCCTACGAGCAGTACTTC. Translation gives CATSSPTAGPYEQYF. Variable domain in full (rest from reference TRBV15 and TRBJ2-7): DAMVIQNPRYQVTQFGKPVTLSCSQTLNHNVMYWYQQKSSQAPKLLFHYYDKDFNNEADTPDNFQSRRPNTSFCFLDIRSPGLGDTAMYLCATSSPTAGPYEQYFGPGTRLTVT.

The chain uses TRBV12-5 and TRBJ2-1; D gene unclear. Germline lookup yields CDR1 LGHNT and CDR2 FRNRAP. V lost 1 base to trimming and J lost 5 bases, with 9 bases between them. The CDR3 extends over 14 amino acids. The CDR3 is CASGLAGRNNEQFF. CDR3 nucleotides: TGTGCTAGTGGTTTGGCTGGACGCAACAATGAGCAGTTCTTC.

CDR3: CASSPPLEGEQYF. The CDR3 nucleotides read TGTGCCAGTAGCCCCCCACTAGAAGGCGAGCAGTACTTC. The V call is TRBV19, the J call TRBJ2-7, with D maybe TRBD2 (5 bases). The germline V gene has CDR1 LNHDA and CDR2 SQIVND (reference sequence). V was trimmed by 6 bases and J by 6 bases, leaving 15 bases between them. This CDR3 is built from 13 residues.

The chain couples TRBV7-9 to TRBJ2-7; no definite D call. The CDR3 totals 16 residues. Looked up from germline, CDR1 is SEHNR and CDR2 is FQNEAQ (reference sequence). Trimming removed 2 bases from V and 0 bases from J, with 14 bases in between. CDR3 residues: CASSLPTDRHSYEQYF. Written as DNA, the CDR3 is TGTGCCAGCAGCTTACCCACAGACCGACACTCCTACGAGCAGTACTTC.

The chain is built from TRBV23-1 and TRBJ2-7; D not resolved. TRBV23-1 is an open reading frame, and its role is uncertain. Trimming removed 3 bases from V and 0 bases from J, with 9 bases in between. The CDR3 length is 14 residues. The CDR3 loop is CASSQVSDSYEQYF. CDR3 nucleotides: TGCGCCAGCAGTCAGGTTTCCGACTCCTACGAGCAGTACTTC.

The gene calls are TRBV13 and TRBJ1-2; D uncertain. The CDR3 loop spans 16 amino acids. V dropped 4 bases and J dropped 4 bases, with 19 bases sitting between them. Germline CDR1 is PRHDT and CDR2 is FYEKMQ (reference sequence). In nucleotides, the CDR3 is TGTGCCAGCAGCTCCCCACTGGGCAGACTTACCTATGGCTACACCTTC. As protein: CASSSPLGRLTYGYTF.

This rearrangement joins TRBV7-8 to TRBJ1-2; 12 bases map to TRBD1. V lost 1 base to trimming and J lost 5 bases; unmatched junction nucleotides: 2. Germline CDR1 and CDR2: SGHVS and FQNEAQ. This CDR3 spans 15 amino acids. CDR3 region: CASSLEGQGAYGYTF. DNA of the CDR3: TGTGCCAGCAGCTTAGAGGGACAGGGGGCTTATGGCTACACCTTC.

Only one count was recorded for this clone. CDR3 sequence (DNA): TGTGCCAGCAGTTACCAAACAGGGTACTACGAGCAGTACTTC. Protein: CASSYQTGYYEQYF. The rearrangement uses TRBV6-5 and TRBJ2-7; perhaps TRBD1 as D (6 bases). CDR1 and CDR2 from the germline V gene are MNHEY and SVGAGI. V lost 2 bases, J lost 3 bases, and 11 bases lay in between. The CDR3 totals 14 residues.

The chain uses TRBV4-2 and TRBJ1-1; no clear D. The ends were cut back, 0 bases at V and 0 bases at J, with 11 bases in the middle. Germline V lookup: CDR1 LGHNA, CDR2 YNFKEQ. The CDR3 loop spans 16 amino acids. CDR3 residues: CASSQEINRLNTEAFF. CDR3 coding DNA: TGTGCCAGCAGCCAAGAAATTAACAGACTGAACACTGAAGCTTTCTTT.

Written as DNA, the CDR3 is TGCGCCAGCAGCCAAACTAGCGGGCTGAGCACAGATACGCAGTATTTT. This codes for CASSQTSGLSTDTQYF. The chain recombines TRBV4-3 with TRBJ2-3; 9 nucleotides match TRBD2. The CDR3 runs 16 residues. Trimming took 2 bases from V and 0 from J; bases not matched to a gene: 3. CDR1 is LGHNA, CDR2 YSLEER, per germline.

The chain uses TRBV7-2 and TRBJ2-7, with 7 positions matching TRBD1. The germline CDR1 and CDR2 sequences are SGHTA and FQGNSA. The CDR3 length is 14 residues. The junction had 3 bases not matched to a gene; V was cut back by 4 bases and J by 0 bases. In DNA form, the CDR3 reads TGTGCCAGCAGCTACACAGGGGTCTCCTACGAGCAGTACTTC. Translation gives CASSYTGVSYEQYF. The full variable domain, in which reference TRBV7-2 and TRBJ2-7 provide the parts outside the CDR3, is GAGVSQSPSNKVTEKGKDVELRCDPISGHTALYWYRQSLGQGLEFLIYFQGNSAPDKSGLPSDRFSAERTGGSVSTLTIQRTQQEDSAVYLCASSYTGVSYEQYFGPGTRLTVT.

The V call is TRBV28, the J call TRBJ1-5; no clear D gene. Germline V CDR1 and CDR2: MDHEN, SYDVKM. Trimming took off 6 bases at V and 2 bases at J, with 11 bases between the two ends. This CDR3 region has 14 residues. DNA for the CDR3: TGTGCCAGCAGCCCCCGGCGGGGCAATCAGCCCCAGCATTTT. It codes for CASSPRRGNQPQHF.

The V call is TRBV27, the J call TRBJ1-5; tentatively, D is TRBD1 (6 bases). V lost 7 bases and J lost 2, with 12 bases in between. The CDR3 contains 14 residues. Germline V lookup: CDR1 MNHEY, CDR2 SMNVEV (reference sequence). The CDR3 DNA is TGTGCCAGCACTAAAAGGGGGGGCAATCAGCCCCAGCATTTT. Encoded protein: CASTKRGGNQPQHF.

This sequence joins TRBV10-1 and TRBJ2-1; 12 bases line up with TRBD2. The CDR3 has 15 amino acids. Germline-derived CDR1 and CDR2 are WNHNN and SYGVQD (reference sequence). Unmatched junction bases numbered 4, after V lost 2 bases and J lost 8 bases. The CDR3 sequence is CASSELAGGLDEQFF. DNA of the CDR3: TGCGCCAGCAGTGAGCTAGCGGGAGGGCTGGATGAGCAGTTCTTC.

J is TRBJ1-1 and V is TRBV18, with D tentatively TRBD1 (6 bases). This CDR3 has 14 residues. Germline V gene sequence: CDR1 KGHSH, CDR2 LQKENI. V was shortened by 4 bases and J by 6 bases, with 15 bases between the two germline ends. CDR3 DNA: TGTGCCAGCTCACTGGATTCAGGGGTTCCTGAAGCTTTCTTT. Encoded protein: CASSLDSGVPEAFF. The variable domain in full, with the rest retrieved from reference TRBV18 and TRBJ1-1, is NAGVMQNPRHLVRRRGQEARLRCSPMKGHSHVYWYRQLPEEGLKFMVYLQKENIIDESGMPKERFSAEFPKEGPSILRIQQVVRGDSAAYFCASSLDSGVPEAFFGQGTRLTVV.

This sequence joins TRBV28 and TRBJ2-7, with 9 bases identical to TRBD1. V lost 6 bases to trimming and J lost 6 bases; unmatched junction nucleotides: 9. This CDR3 has 14 amino acids. In germline, CDR1 is MDHEN, CDR2 SYDVKM. CDR3 in DNA: TGTGCCAGCAGCCCATTACAGGGGGCGACCGAGCAGTACTTC. This codes for CASSPLQGATEQYF.

V usage is TRBV9 and J usage is TRBJ1-2; D is uncertain. V lost 5 bases and J lost 6, with 11 bases in between. CDR1 and CDR2 (germline): SGDLS, YYNGEE. The CDR3 totals 12 residues. The CDR3 is CASRAEEDGYTF. CDR3 nucleotides: TGTGCCAGCAGGGCGGAGGAAGATGGCTACACCTTC.

This clone was seen only a few times. The chain links TRBV6-1 to TRBJ1-1; D is unresolved. V was trimmed by 8 bases and J by 0 bases, leaving 10 bases between them. CDR3 size: 13 residues. The V gene's germline CDR1 is MNHNS and CDR2 SASEGT. CDR3 sequence: CASLERLNTEAFF. DNA of the CDR3: TGTGCCAGCTTAGAGCGGTTGAACACTGAAGCTTTCTTT.

The genes are TRBV6-5 and TRBJ2-1; D not resolved. V lost 0 bases and J 1 base, leaving 10 bases between the germline ends. CDR3 size: 16 residues. CDR1 and CDR2 (germline): MNHEY, SVGAGI. The CDR3 DNA sequence: TGTGCCAGCAGTTACTCACGTTGGCGGTCCTACAATGAGCAGTTCTTC. It codes for CASSYSRWRSYNEQFF.

The chain is built from TRBV11-2 and TRBJ2-1; possibly TRBD2 for D (5 bases). V gave up 9 bases and J gave up 8 bases, with 23 bases separating them. Germline CDR1 SGHAT, CDR2 FQNNGV. The CDR3 extends over 15 amino acids. The CDR3 nucleotides are TGTGCCAGTTTCCCGGGTGCTTCCTACGGGGATGAGCAGTTCTTC. Translating gives CASFPGASYGDEQFF.